These T cell receptor beta chains were read from a single sample in a study of CD8 T cells in ankylosing spondylitis. Each CDR3 protein is one row after TCRdb ran MiXCR on the 5' RACE reads. The table has some 840,000 distinct CDR3 sequences, about 10% seen once. The material sequenced was blood, either unsorted or a sorted T cell fraction (not recorded which). These receptors were taken from a male donor with ankylosing spondylitis. Both conserved end residues are trimmed from each CDR3. Fields, in order: V gene, D gene, CDR3 length, CDR3 protein. The D gene is left open where the match is weak.

v_call: TRBV5-1; d_call: -; cdr3_length: 10; cdr3_aa: ASSTTTNEQY
v_call: TRBV20-1; d_call: -; cdr3_length: 12; cdr3_aa: SASRRDYNSPLH
v_call: TRBV27; d_call: TRBD1; cdr3_length: 13; cdr3_aa: ASSSTGGISYEQY
v_call: TRBV4-3; d_call: -; cdr3_length: 13; cdr3_aa: ASSQVISLGNTIY
v_call: TRBV7-9; d_call: TRBD2; cdr3_length: 14; cdr3_aa: ASSRGLGTAPDTQY
v_call: TRBV20-1; d_call: TRBD2; cdr3_length: 14; cdr3_aa: CARPWTSEHVNEQF
v_call: TRBV6-1; d_call: TRBD2; cdr3_length: 14; cdr3_aa: ASSRRAGPTYNEQF
v_call: TRBV4-1; d_call: -; cdr3_length: 14; cdr3_aa: ASSKGPGATGNTIY
v_call: TRBV12-3/TRBV12-4; d_call: -; cdr3_length: 12; cdr3_aa: ATEIRDHGGELF
v_call: TRBV28; d_call: -; cdr3_length: 13; cdr3_aa: ASSSTGTDVDTQY
v_call: TRBV7-9; d_call: TRBD2; cdr3_length: 12; cdr3_aa: ASWGGSSYNEQF
v_call: TRBV5-4; d_call: -; cdr3_length: 11; cdr3_aa: ASSLPFRDEQY
v_call: TRBV5-1; d_call: TRBD1; cdr3_length: 14; cdr3_aa: ASSPSPDRKDTEAF
v_call: TRBV7-2; d_call: TRBD1; cdr3_length: 13; cdr3_aa: ASSLASTGLYGYT
v_call: TRBV25-1; d_call: TRBD2; cdr3_length: 14; cdr3_aa: ASSEAGAVHRETQY
v_call: TRBV5-8; d_call: -; cdr3_length: 14; cdr3_aa: ASSRVPTVEAYEQY
v_call: TRBV6-5; d_call: TRBD1; cdr3_length: 9; cdr3_aa: ASSRGQTAF
v_call: TRBV20-1; d_call: TRBD1; cdr3_length: 11; cdr3_aa: SAREGTADEAF
v_call: TRBV6-5; d_call: -; cdr3_length: 15; cdr3_aa: ASSYSTVSAYNSPLH
v_call: TRBV4-3; d_call: -; cdr3_length: 13; cdr3_aa: ASSQAVRAAGELF
v_call: TRBV5-5; d_call: -; cdr3_length: 13; cdr3_aa: ASSQTTGFYNEQF
v_call: TRBV10-3; d_call: -; cdr3_length: 12; cdr3_aa: AISGTRVGETQY
v_call: TRBV4-2; d_call: -; cdr3_length: 14; cdr3_aa: ASSQGPLSSQYEQY
v_call: TRBV20-1; d_call: -; cdr3_length: 13; cdr3_aa: SARGVAEILETQY
v_call: TRBV3-1; d_call: TRBD1; cdr3_length: 13; cdr3_aa: ASRGPGQGTYEQY
v_call: TRBV29-1; d_call: -; cdr3_length: 13; cdr3_aa: SVETGRVGTGELF
v_call: TRBV7-8; d_call: TRBD2; cdr3_length: 15; cdr3_aa: ASSPSGRATGANVLT
v_call: TRBV7-2; d_call: TRBD1; cdr3_length: 14; cdr3_aa: ASSLSGQAHTGELF
v_call: TRBV5-5; d_call: TRBD1; cdr3_length: 12; cdr3_aa: ASSWDRPNYGYT
v_call: TRBV5-1; d_call: TRBD1; cdr3_length: 13; cdr3_aa: ASSPRTGMNTEAF
v_call: TRBV7-2; d_call: -; cdr3_length: 13; cdr3_aa: ASNSQGRGYNEQF
v_call: TRBV20-1; d_call: TRBD2; cdr3_length: 14; cdr3_aa: SAESSSGRAPDTQY
v_call: TRBV7-6; d_call: -; cdr3_length: 15; cdr3_aa: ASSLAMSARGTDTQY
v_call: TRBV6-1; d_call: -; cdr3_length: 13; cdr3_aa: ASREGTSNTGELF
v_call: TRBV9; d_call: -; cdr3_length: 13; cdr3_aa: ASSVDHWTYNEQF
v_call: TRBV5-5; d_call: -; cdr3_length: 14; cdr3_aa: ASSRDLQTTNYGYT
v_call: TRBV10-3; d_call: TRBD2; cdr3_length: 14; cdr3_aa: AISDRTSGGADTQY
v_call: TRBV7-9; d_call: -; cdr3_length: 11; cdr3_aa: ASSFGASGEQY
v_call: TRBV29-1; d_call: -; cdr3_length: 9; cdr3_aa: SVERGPPQY
v_call: TRBV20-1; d_call: -; cdr3_length: 12; cdr3_aa: SARVPGGSYEQY
v_call: TRBV9; d_call: -; cdr3_length: 12; cdr3_aa: ASRSTGVLGTQY
v_call: TRBV6-1; d_call: TRBD1; cdr3_length: 11; cdr3_aa: ASTGGASYGYT
v_call: TRBV2; d_call: -; cdr3_length: 10; cdr3_aa: ASSELSYGYT
v_call: TRBV20-1; d_call: -; cdr3_length: 9; cdr3_aa: SALDRHGYT
v_call: TRBV20-1; d_call: -; cdr3_length: 9; cdr3_aa: SAPIRLEQY